This TCR beta chain was identified in a study of blood T cells in healthy people across ages. CDR1 and CDR2 from the germline V gene are SGHDN and FVKESK. CDR3 length: 18 residues. V was shortened by 0 bases and J by 0 bases, with 12 bases between the two germline ends. Sample-barcoded 5' priming and a J-beta primer mix drove a second PCR of about 6 to 12 cycles. In TCRdb, the 5' RACE reads were re-called with MiXCR into one record per CDR3 protein. Here the sample spans about 1.5 million distinct CDR3 sequences, 35% to 45% being singletons. About this clonotype itself: Its specificity is unknown.

The study, taken as a whole, reports: A strong correlation between TCR beta diversity and naive T cell percentage was seen. It was not possible, with unsorted PBMCs, to conclusively compare naive and antigen-experienced cells.

The sequencing input was blood. The TCR was taken from a young woman in good health. This chain joins TRBV14 and TRBJ1-6; D gene ambiguous. The CDR3 nucleotides read TGTGCCAGCAGCCAAGATGGGCAGACCAGCTCCTATAATTCACCCCTCCACTTT. Its translation is CASSQDGQTSSYNSPLHF.